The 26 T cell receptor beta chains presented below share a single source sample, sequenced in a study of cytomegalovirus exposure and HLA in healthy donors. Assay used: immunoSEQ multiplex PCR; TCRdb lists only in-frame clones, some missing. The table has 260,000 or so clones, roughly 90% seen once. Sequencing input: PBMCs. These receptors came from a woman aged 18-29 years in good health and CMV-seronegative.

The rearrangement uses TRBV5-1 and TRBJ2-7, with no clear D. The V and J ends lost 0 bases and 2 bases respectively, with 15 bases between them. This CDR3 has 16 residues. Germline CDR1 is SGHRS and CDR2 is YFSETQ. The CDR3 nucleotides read TGCGCCAGCAGCTTGGGGCCGCGTACACTAACCTACGAGCAGTACTTC. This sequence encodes CASSLGPRTLTYEQYF. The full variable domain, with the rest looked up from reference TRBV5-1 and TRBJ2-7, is KAGVTQTPRYLIKTRGQQVTLSCSPISGHRSVSWYQQTPGQGLQFLFEYFSETQRNKGNFPGRFSGRQFSNSRSEMNVSTLELGDSALYLCASSLGPRTLTYEQYFGPGTRLTVT.

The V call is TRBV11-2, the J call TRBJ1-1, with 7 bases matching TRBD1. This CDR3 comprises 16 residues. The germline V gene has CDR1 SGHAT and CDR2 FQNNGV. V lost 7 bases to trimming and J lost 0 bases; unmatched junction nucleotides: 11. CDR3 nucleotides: TGTGCCAGCAAATATAGGGCAGGGGGAATGAACACTGAAGCTTTCTTT. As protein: CASKYRAGGMNTEAFF.

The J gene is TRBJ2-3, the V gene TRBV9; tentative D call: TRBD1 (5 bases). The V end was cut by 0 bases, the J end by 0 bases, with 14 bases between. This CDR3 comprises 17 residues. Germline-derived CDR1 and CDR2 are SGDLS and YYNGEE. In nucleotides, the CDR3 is TGTGCCAGCAGCGTAGGACCCAGAGCAGGGAGCACAGATACGCAGTATTTT. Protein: CASSVGPRAGSTDTQYF.

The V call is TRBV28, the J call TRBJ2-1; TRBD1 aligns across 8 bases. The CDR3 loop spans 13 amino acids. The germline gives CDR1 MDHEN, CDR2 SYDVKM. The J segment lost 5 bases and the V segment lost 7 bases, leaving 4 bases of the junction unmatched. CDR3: CASTTGANNEQFF. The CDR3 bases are TGTGCCAGCACGACAGGGGCCAACAATGAGCAGTTCTTC. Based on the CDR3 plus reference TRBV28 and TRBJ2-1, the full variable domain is DVKVTQSSRYLVKRTGEKVFLECVQDMDHENMFWYRQDPGLGLRLIYFSYDVKMKEKGDIPEGYSVSREKKERFSLILESASTNQTSMYLCASTTGANNEQFFGPGTRLTVL.

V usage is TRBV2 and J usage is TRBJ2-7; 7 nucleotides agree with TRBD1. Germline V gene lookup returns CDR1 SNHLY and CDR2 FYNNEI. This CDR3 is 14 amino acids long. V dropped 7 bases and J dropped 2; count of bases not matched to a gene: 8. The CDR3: CASTSRDSAYEQYF. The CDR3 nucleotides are TGTGCCAGCACCAGTCGGGACAGCGCCTACGAGCAGTACTTC.

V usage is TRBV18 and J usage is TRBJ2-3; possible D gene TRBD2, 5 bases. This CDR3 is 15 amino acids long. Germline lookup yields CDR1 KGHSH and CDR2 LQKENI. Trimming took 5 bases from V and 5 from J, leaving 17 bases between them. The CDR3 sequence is CASSNIRPRGDTQYF. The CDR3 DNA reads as TGTGCCAGCTCAAATATACGCCCCCGGGGAGATACGCAGTATTTT. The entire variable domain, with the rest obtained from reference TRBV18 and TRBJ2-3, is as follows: NAGVMQNPRHLVRRRGQEARLRCSPMKGHSHVYWYRQLPEEGLKFMVYLQKENIIDESGMPKERFSAEFPKEGPSILRIQQVVRGDSAAYFCASSNIRPRGDTQYFGPGTRLTVL.

The CDR3 reads CASPVEQYF. In DNA, the CDR3 is TGTGCCAGTCCCGTTGAGCAGTACTTC. This chain joins TRBV27 and TRBJ2-7, with D unclear. This CDR3 has 9 amino acids. V lost 9 bases and J lost 7, with 7 bases in between. Germline values: CDR1 MNHEY, CDR2 SMNVEV (reference sequence).

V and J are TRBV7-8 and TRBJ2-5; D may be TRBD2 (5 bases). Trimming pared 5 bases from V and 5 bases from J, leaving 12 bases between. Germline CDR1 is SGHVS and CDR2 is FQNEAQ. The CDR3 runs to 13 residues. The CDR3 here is CASSITRFETQYF. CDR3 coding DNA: TGTGCCAGCAGCATTACTAGGTTTGAGACCCAGTACTTC. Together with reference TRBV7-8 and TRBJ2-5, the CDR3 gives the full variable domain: GAGVSQSPRYKVAKRGQDVALRCDPISGHVSLFWYQQALGQGPEFLTYFQNEAQLDKSGLPSDRFFAERPEGSVSTLKIQRTQQEDSAVYLCASSITRFETQYFGPGTRLLVL.

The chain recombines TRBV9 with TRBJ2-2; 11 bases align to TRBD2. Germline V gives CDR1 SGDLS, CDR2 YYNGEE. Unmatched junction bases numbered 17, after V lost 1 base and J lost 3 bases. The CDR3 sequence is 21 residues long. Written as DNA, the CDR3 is TGTGCCAGCAGCGTATCGACAGGGCACACCGGGACTAGCGGATACACCGGGGAGCTGTTTTTT. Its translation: CASSVSTGHTGTSGYTGELFF.

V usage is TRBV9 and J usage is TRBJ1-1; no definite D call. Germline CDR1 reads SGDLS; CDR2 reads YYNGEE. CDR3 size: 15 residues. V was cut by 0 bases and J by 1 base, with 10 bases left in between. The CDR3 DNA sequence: TGTGCCAGCAGCGTAGGAGCAGGCTCGAACACTGAAGCTTTCTTT. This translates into CASSVGAGSNTEAFF.

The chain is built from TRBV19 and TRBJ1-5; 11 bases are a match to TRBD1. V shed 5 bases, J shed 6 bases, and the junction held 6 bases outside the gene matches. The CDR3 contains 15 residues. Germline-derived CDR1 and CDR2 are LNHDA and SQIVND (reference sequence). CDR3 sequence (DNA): TGTGCCAGTAGTCCGCCGGACAGGGGGCTTCAGCCCCAGCATTTT. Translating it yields CASSPPDRGLQPQHF.

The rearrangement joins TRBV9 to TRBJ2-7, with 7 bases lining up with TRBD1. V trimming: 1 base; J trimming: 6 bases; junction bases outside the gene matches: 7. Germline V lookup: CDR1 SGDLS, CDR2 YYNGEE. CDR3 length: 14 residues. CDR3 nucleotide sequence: TGTGCCAGCAGCGTAATGGACAGGATGAGCGAGCAGTACTTC. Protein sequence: CASSVMDRMSEQYF.

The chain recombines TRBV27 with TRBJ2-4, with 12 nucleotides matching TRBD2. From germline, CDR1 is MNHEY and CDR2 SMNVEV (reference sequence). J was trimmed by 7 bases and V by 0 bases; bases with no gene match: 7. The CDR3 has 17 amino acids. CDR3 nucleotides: TGTGCCAGCAGTTTATCGCTAGCGGGAGGGCAGGGGAACATTCAGTACTTC. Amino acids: CASSLSLAGGQGNIQYF.

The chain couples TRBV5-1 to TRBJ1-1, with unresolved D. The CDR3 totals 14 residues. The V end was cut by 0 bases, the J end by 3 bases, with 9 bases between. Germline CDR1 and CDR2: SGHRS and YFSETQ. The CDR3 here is CASSLEVGDTEAFF. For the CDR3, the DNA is TGCGCCAGCAGCTTGGAGGTGGGAGACACTGAAGCTTTCTTT.

The CDR3 nucleotides read TGTGCCAGCAGAACCGACAGGGGTCAGCCCCAGCATTTT. This translates into CASRTDRGQPQHF. The chain employs TRBV6-5 and TRBJ1-5; 8 bases match TRBD1. The CDR3 runs to 13 residues. From germline, CDR1 is MNHEY and CDR2 SVGAGI. V lost 6 bases and J lost 6; bases outside the gene matches: 4.

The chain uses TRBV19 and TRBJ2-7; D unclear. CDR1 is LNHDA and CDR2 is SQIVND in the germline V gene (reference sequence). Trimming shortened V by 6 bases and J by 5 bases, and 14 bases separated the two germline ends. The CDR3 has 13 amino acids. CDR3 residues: CASSLTSYHEQYF. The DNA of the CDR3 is TGTGCCAGTAGCTTAACAAGTTATCACGAGCAGTACTTC.

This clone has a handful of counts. CDR3 residues: CASSENGIPGELFF. CDR3 DNA: TGTGCCAGCAGTGAGAACGGGATCCCCGGGGAGCTGTTTTTT. The chain joins TRBV2 to TRBJ2-2; perhaps TRBD2 as D (5 bases). V dropped 3 bases and J dropped 6 bases, with 11 bases sitting between them. This CDR3 region has 14 residues. From germline, CDR1 is SNHLY and CDR2 FYNNEI.

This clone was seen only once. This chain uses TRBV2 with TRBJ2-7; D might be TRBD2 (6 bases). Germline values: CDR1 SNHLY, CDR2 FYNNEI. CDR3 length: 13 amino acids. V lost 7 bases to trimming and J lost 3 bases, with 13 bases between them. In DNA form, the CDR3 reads TGTGCCAGCAAGAACACTAGCAGCTACGAGCAGTACTTC. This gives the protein CASKNTSSYEQYF.

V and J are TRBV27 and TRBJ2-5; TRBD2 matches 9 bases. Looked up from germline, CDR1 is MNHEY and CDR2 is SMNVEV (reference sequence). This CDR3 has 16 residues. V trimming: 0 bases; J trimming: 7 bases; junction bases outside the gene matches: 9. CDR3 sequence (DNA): TGTGCCAGCAGTTTATCGAAAGCGGGAGGATCGTCGACCCAGTACTTC. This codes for CASSLSKAGGSSTQYF.

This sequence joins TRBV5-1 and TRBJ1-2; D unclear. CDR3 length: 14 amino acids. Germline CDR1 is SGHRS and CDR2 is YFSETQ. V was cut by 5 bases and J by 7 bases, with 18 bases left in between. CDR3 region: CASRPGSTGGGYTF. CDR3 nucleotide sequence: TGCGCCAGCAGACCTGGATCGACCGGCGGTGGCTACACCTTC. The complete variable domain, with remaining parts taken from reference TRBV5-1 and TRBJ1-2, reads KAGVTQTPRYLIKTRGQQVTLSCSPISGHRSVSWYQQTPGQGLQFLFEYFSETQRNKGNFPGRFSGRQFSNSRSEMNVSTLELGDSALYLCASRPGSTGGGYTFGSGTRLTVV.

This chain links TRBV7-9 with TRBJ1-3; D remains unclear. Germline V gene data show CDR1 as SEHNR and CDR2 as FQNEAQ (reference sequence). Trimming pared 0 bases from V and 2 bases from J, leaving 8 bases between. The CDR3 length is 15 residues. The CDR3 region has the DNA TGTGCCAGCAGCTTAGCCAGCGGCCCTGGAAACACCATATATTTT. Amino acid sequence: CASSLASGPGNTIYF.

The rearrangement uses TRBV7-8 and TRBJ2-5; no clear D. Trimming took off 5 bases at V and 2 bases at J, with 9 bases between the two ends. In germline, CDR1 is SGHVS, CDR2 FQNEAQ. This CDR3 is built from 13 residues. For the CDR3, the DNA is TGTGCCAGCAGCACGCAGACTCAAGAGACCCAGTACTTC. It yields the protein CASSTQTQETQYF. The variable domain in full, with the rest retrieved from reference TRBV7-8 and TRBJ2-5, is GAGVSQSPRYKVAKRGQDVALRCDPISGHVSLFWYQQALGQGPEFLTYFQNEAQLDKSGLPSDRFFAERPEGSVSTLKIQRTQQEDSAVYLCASSTQTQETQYFGPGTRLLVL.

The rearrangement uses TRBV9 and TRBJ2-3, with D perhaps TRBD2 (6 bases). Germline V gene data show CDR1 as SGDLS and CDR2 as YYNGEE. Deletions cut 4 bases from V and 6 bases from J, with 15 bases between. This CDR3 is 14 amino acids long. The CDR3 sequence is CASSSPRERDTQYF. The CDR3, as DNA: TGTGCCAGCAGCTCCCCCCGGGAGAGGGATACGCAGTATTTT.

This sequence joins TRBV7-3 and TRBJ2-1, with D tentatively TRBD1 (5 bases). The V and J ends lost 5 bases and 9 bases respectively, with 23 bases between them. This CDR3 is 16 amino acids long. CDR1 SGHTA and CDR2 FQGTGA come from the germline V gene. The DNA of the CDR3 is TGTGCCAGCAGCAACTATGGGCAGGGTAATTTGGGTGAGCAGTTCTTC. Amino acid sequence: CASSNYGQGNLGEQFF.

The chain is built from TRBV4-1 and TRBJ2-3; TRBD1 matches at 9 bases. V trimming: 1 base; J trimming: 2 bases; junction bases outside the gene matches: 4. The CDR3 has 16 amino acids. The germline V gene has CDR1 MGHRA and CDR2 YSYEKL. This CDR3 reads CASSQAQGAITDTQYF. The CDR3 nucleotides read TGCGCCAGCAGCCAAGCACAGGGGGCTATCACAGATACGCAGTATTTT.

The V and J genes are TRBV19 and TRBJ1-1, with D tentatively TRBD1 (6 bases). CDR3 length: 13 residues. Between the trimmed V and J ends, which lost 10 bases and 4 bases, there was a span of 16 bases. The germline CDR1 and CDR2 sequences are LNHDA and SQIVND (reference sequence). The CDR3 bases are TGTGCCACATCAGGGGCGAGGAGCACTGAAGCTTTCTTT. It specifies CATSGARSTEAFF.